This is a list of T cell receptor beta chains from one sample in a study of blood T cells in healthy people across ages. TCRdb itself ran the 5' RACE reads through MiXCR, one entry per CDR3 protein. The sample comprises 1.5 million to 2 million distinct CDR3 sequences, 28% of which are singletons, and 7% to 9% rests with the top ten. Sequenced material: blood. Every receptor here comes from a woman under 40 in good health. Both conserved end residues are part of each CDR3. The D gene is left open where the match is weak. Size values are once, few and many counts, or a class for expanded clones, and some rows have none.

D,V,J,size,DNA,CDR3
TRBD2,TRBV12-5,TRBJ2-1,-,TGTGCTAGTGGTTTGGCCCGGGGGATAGGGCGCGGGAGGGGCTCCTACAATGAGCAGTTCTTC,CASGLARGIGRGRGSYNEQFF
-,TRBV18,TRBJ2-3,few,TGTGCCAGCTCACCCCCGACGAACACAGATACGCAGTATTTT,CASSPPTNTDTQYF
TRBD1,TRBV12-3/TRBV12-4,TRBJ1-4,-,TGTGCCAGCAGCCGTCGGTCGCAGGGGGCTGCTAATGAAAAACTGTTTTTT,CASSRRSQGAANEKLFF
TRBD2,TRBV3-1,TRBJ2-5,few,TGTGCCAGCAGCCAAGGAAACAGCGGGAGAATGGAGACCCAGTACTTC,CASSQGNSGRMETQYF
-,TRBV10-3,TRBJ1-1,-,TGTGCCATCAGTGAGTTGGGGGTCACTGAAGCTTTCTTT,CAISELGVTEAFF
TRBD2,TRBV20-1,TRBJ2-1,-,TGCAGTGCTTTACCGACTAGCGGGGTAAGGTACAATGAGCAGTTCTTC,CSALPTSGVRYNEQFF
-,TRBV6-5,TRBJ1-1,-,TGTGCCAGCAGTTCCTCCAGACAGGAAGCTTTCTTT,CASSSSRQEAFF
-,TRBV11-2,TRBJ2-7,few,TGTGCCAGCAGCTTAGGAGGGGGAAGGGACGAGCAGTACTTC,CASSLGGGRDEQYF
-,TRBV6-5,TRBJ1-2,many,TGTGCCAGCAGTTACTCCCAGGGGCAGGATGGCTACACCTTC,CASSYSQGQDGYTF
-,TRBV20-1,TRBJ1-1,-,TGCAGTGCTAGAGAACAGGTGAACACTGAAGCTTTCTTT,CSAREQVNTEAFF
-,TRBV20-1,TRBJ1-6,-,TGCAGTGCTAGGGCGGTTACGGCACCCCTCCACTTT,CSARAVTAPLHF
-,TRBV12-5,TRBJ2-7,many,TGTGCTAGTGGTCCCGCCCAGGGCTACGAGCAGTACTTC,CASGPAQGYEQYF
TRBD1,TRBV20-1,TRBJ2-1,-,TGCAGTGCTAGGAGGACAGGCGAGCAGTTCTTC,CSARRTGEQFF
-,TRBV5-1,TRBJ2-2,-,TGCGCCAGCAGCTCCGAACAGGGAACCGGGGAGCTGTTTTTT,CASSSEQGTGELFF
-,TRBV3-1,TRBJ1-6,-,TGTGCCAGCAGCCTCGGGACGTTGAGCTCCTATAATTCACCCCTCCACTTT,CASSLGTLSSYNSPLHF
TRBD1,TRBV2,TRBJ2-7,few,TGTGCCAGCAGTCCCGGGACAGGGGCGTCCGAGCAGTACTTC,CASSPGTGASEQYF
-,TRBV20-1,TRBJ2-5,-,TGCAGTGCTAGAATCGACACCGGCGGGGAGACCCAGTACTTC,CSARIDTGGETQYF
-,TRBV4-1,TRBJ2-5,many,TGCGCCAGCAGCCACACCTCCCGAACGGAAGAGACCCAGTACTTC,CASSHTSRTEETQYF
TRBD1,TRBV7-9,TRBJ2-5,-,TGTGCCAGCGAGACAGGGGTCGGAGAGACCCAGTACTTC,CASETGVGETQYF
-,TRBV7-2,TRBJ1-1,-,TGTGCCAGCAGGGTCGGAAGGGTGAACACTGAAGCTTTCTTT,CASRVGRVNTEAFF
TRBD1,TRBV29-1,TRBJ1-2,-,TGCAGCGCAGTACCGCCGGGGACAGGGGGGACCTATGGCTACACCTTC,CSAVPPGTGGTYGYTF
-,TRBV12-3/TRBV12-4,TRBJ2-3,-,TGTGCCACCCAGCGGGTGGATACGCAGTATTTT,CATQRVDTQYF
-,TRBV4-3,TRBJ2-7,-,TGCGCCAGCAGCCAAGATCGGGGTCTCAGCTCCTACGAGCAGTACTTC,CASSQDRGLSSYEQYF
-,TRBV28,TRBJ2-7,many,TGTGCCAGCAGACCAACGGGGATCTCCTACGAGCAGTACTTC,CASRPTGISYEQYF
TRBD2,TRBV6-5,TRBJ2-7,few,TGTGCCAGCATGAGGACTAGCGGCTCCTACGAGCAGTACTTC,CASMRTSGSYEQYF
-,TRBV5-6,TRBJ1-1,-,TGTGCCAGCAGCTCCTCGGGGAGTGGCACTGAAGCTTTCTTT,CASSSSGSGTEAFF
TRBD2,TRBV7-2,TRBJ2-1,many,TGCGCCAGCAGCTTGAGTACTAGCGGGGGGGCTAATGAGCAGTTCTTC,CASSLSTSGGANEQFF
-,TRBV5-1,TRBJ1-2,many,TGCGCCAGCAGCTTGAGACAGTACGATGGCTACACCTTC,CASSLRQYDGYTF
-,TRBV29-1,TRBJ2-7,many,TGCAGCGTCCAAAGACTCCTTACCTACGAGCAGTACTTC,CSVQRLLTYEQYF
TRBD2,TRBV24-1,TRBJ2-1,-,TGTGCCACCAGTGACGGAAGCGGGAGGGAGCAGTTCTTC,CATSDGSGREQFF
-,TRBV20-1,TRBJ1-5,many,TGCAGTGCTATCCGGGACCTGAATCAGCCCCAGCATTTT,CSAIRDLNQPQHF
-,TRBV7-6,TRBJ1-1,few,TGTGCCAGCAGCTTCCCCCTTCGACAGACGAACACTGAAGCTTTCTTT,CASSFPLRQTNTEAFF
-,TRBV9,TRBJ1-2,many,TGTGCCAGCAGTCGGTCAGGTGATGGCTACACCTTC,CASSRSGDGYTF
-,TRBV5-1,TRBJ1-4,-,TGCGCCAGCAGCTTGGTGGTCCGGCGTTTTAATGAAAAACTGTTTTTT,CASSLVVRRFNEKLFF
TRBD1,TRBV6-5,TRBJ1-2,few,TGTGCCAGCGGACGGGACAGGGTGGTTGGCGGCTACACCTTC,CASGRDRVVGGYTF
-,TRBV10-2,TRBJ1-2,few,TGCGCCAGCAGTGATGTGGCGAGACAGGGCTACACCTTC,CASSDVARQGYTF
-,TRBV24-1,TRBJ1-1,-,TGTGCCACCAGTGATCCCGGGGACCTCGAAGCTTTCTTT,CATSDPGDLEAFF
-,TRBV12-3/TRBV12-4,TRBJ2-7,-,TGTGCCAGCAGTTCACAGCTTCGGGCCGAGCAGTACTTC,CASSSQLRAEQYF
-,TRBV12-3/TRBV12-4,TRBJ2-7,many,TGTGCCAGCAGTTTTTCGGGGGCGTTCTACGAGCAGTACTTC,CASSFSGAFYEQYF
-,TRBV7-9,TRBJ2-5,many,TGTGCCAGCAGTGCCCAGCAAGAGACCCAGTACTTC,CASSAQQETQYF
TRBD2,TRBV20-1,TRBJ2-1,-,TGCAGTGCACCCCCTAGCGGGAGGACATCCTACAATGAGCAGTTCTTC,CSAPPSGRTSYNEQFF
-,TRBV7-2,TRBJ2-5,few,TGTGCCAGCAGCACCGACGGCATGGTCCAACGGACCCAGTACTTC,CASSTDGMVQRTQYF
-,TRBV2,TRBJ1-5,few,TGTGCCAGCAGTCCGGTTCGGCCCCAGCATTTT,CASSPVRPQHF
-,TRBV2,TRBJ2-6,-,TGTGCCAGCAGTGAAGCAAGGGCTGGGGCCAACGTCCTGACTTTC,CASSEARAGANVLTF
-,TRBV5-1,TRBJ2-7,once,TGCGCCAGCAGCTTGTACAGGGCAAACGGGATCCAGTACTTC,CASSLYRANGIQYF
-,TRBV5-6,TRBJ1-1,-,TGTGCCAGCAGCTTAATACGTCAAGGAGCTTTCTTT,CASSLIRQGAFF
TRBD2,TRBV7-9,TRBJ2-1,-,TGTGTCAGCAGCTTCGGACTAGCGGGAGGCTCCTACAATGAGCAGTTCTTC,CVSSFGLAGGSYNEQFF
TRBD2,TRBV20-1,TRBJ2-5,-,TGCAGTGCTAAGGTCCGAGCGGGGGTTTCAGAGACCCAGTACTTC,CSAKVRAGVSETQYF
-,TRBV4-1,TRBJ2-1,-,TGCGCCAGCAGCCAGGCTTCTGCAGATCCACGGAATGAGCAGTTCTTC,CASSQASADPRNEQFF
-,TRBV2,TRBJ1-3,-,TGTGCCAGCCGCGGACTTATCTCTGGAAACACCATATATTTT,CASRGLISGNTIYF
-,TRBV20-1,TRBJ2-1,few,TGCAGTGCTAGTTCCGGGATTCTGTACAATGAGCAGTTCTTC,CSASSGILYNEQFF
-,TRBV9,TRBJ2-2,-,TGTGCCAGCAGCGTAGTACAGACCGGGGAGCTGTTTTTT,CASSVVQTGELFF
-,TRBV11-2,TRBJ2-4,few,TGTGCCAGCTGCTCCGGGACAACGGACATTCAGTACTTC,CASCSGTTDIQYF
-,TRBV11-2,TRBJ1-1,-,TGTGCCAGCAGCTGGGGGACGGGGGTCATGAACACTGAAGCTTTCTTT,CASSWGTGVMNTEAFF
TRBD2,TRBV7-9,TRBJ2-1,few,TGTGCCAGCAGCCCTAGCGGGAGGGCCAACAATGAGCAGTTCTTC,CASSPSGRANNEQFF